The table lists the clone carrying this T cell receptor (beta chain) with a count of one. Naive CD8 cells, CD45RO-negative and positively selected for CCR7, excluded terminally differentiated effector memory CD45RA+ cells. Using immunoSEQ multiplex PCR, the repertoire was profiled, and TCRdb retains in-frame clones only, with some absent. Found here are roughly 2.1 million clones, 93% of them singletons; the top ten hold about 1.8%. The sample comes from a study of shared clonotypes between healthy human individuals. The CDR3 has 14 amino acids. Germline V gives CDR1 SGHDT, CDR2 YYEEEE. Trimming removed 4 bases from V and 5 bases from J, with 15 bases in between.

The source material was naive CD8+ T cells from PBMCs. The sequence was obtained from a man younger than 30 in good health. Some clones in this sample may be carry-over from other donors' samples. The V and J genes are TRBV5-6 and TRBJ2-5; no firm D call. CDR3 amino acids: CASSHSLSVETQYF. The CDR3 DNA reads as TGTGCCAGCAGCCACAGTCTTTCGGTGGAGACCCAGTACTTC.